What follows are 32 T cell receptor beta chains derived from one specimen sequenced in a study of CD8 T cells in Susac syndrome. RNA totalling about 0.45 to 1 ug underwent reverse transcription with random hexamers. One entry per CDR3 protein results from TCRdb running MiXCR on the immunoSEQ multiplex PCR reads. This sample has some 130,000 distinct CDR3 sequences, with approximately 94% found just once. Sequenced sample: CD4+ T cells from PBMCs. The receptors derive from a human donor with multiple sclerosis.

This clonotype was counted a single time. The rearrangement links TRBV4-1 to TRBJ2-7; TRBD1 matches 8 bases. The ends lost 2 bases at V and 5 bases at J; junction bases unmatched: 11. Germline-derived CDR1 and CDR2 are MGHRA and YSYEKL. The CDR3 sequence is 16 residues long. CDR3 region: CASSQPHRDRFHEQYF. In DNA form, the CDR3 reads TGCGCCAGCAGCCAACCTCACCGGGACAGGTTCCACGAGCAGTACTTC.

This chain connects TRBV23-1 to TRBJ2-3, with D possibly matching TRBD1 (6 bases). TRBV23-1 falls under the ORF class, with uncertain function. This CDR3 has 15 amino acids. Trimming took 2 bases from V and 4 from J, leaving 13 bases between them. The CDR3 nucleotides are TGCGCCAGCAGTCAAGACCTCAGGGGACCAGATACGCAGTATTTT. Protein: CASSQDLRGPDTQYF.

The chain carries TRBV12-3 or TRBV12-4 and TRBJ1-5; TRBD1 is a possible D gene (5 bases). V was shortened by 8 bases and J by 0 bases, with 20 bases between the two germline ends. The CDR3 has 17 residues. CDR3 in amino acids: CASCSQDPFYSNQPQHF. The CDR3 coding sequence is TGTGCCAGCTGTTCACAGGACCCATTCTATAGCAATCAGCCCCAGCATTTT.

The V call is TRBV29-1, the J call TRBJ1-1; D gene unclear. CDR3 length: 12 residues. The V end was cut by 4 bases, the J end by 3 bases, with 9 bases between. The V gene's germline CDR1 is SQVTM and CDR2 ANQGSEA. The chain's CDR3 is CSVVPRDTEAFF. For the CDR3, the DNA is TGCAGCGTTGTACCGAGGGACACTGAAGCTTTCTTT.

This clonotype appeared once. The chain is built from TRBV4-1 and TRBJ2-1; possible D gene TRBD2, 5 bases. From germline, CDR1 is MGHRA and CDR2 YSYEKL. The length of the CDR3 is 13 residues. V gave up 5 bases and J gave up 8 bases, with 13 bases separating them. As DNA, the CDR3 is TGCGCCAGCAGCTGGATGGCCGGGGATGAGCAGTTCTTC. Its translation is CASSWMAGDEQFF.

V and J are TRBV9 and TRBJ2-3; D may be TRBD1 (5 bases). V was trimmed by 0 bases and J by 1 base, leaving 9 bases between them. Germline V lookup: CDR1 SGDLS, CDR2 YYNGEE. The CDR3 is 15 amino acids. The CDR3 region is CASSVDTGGTDTQYF. As DNA, the CDR3 is TGTGCCAGCAGCGTAGATACAGGCGGCACAGATACGCAGTATTTT. Looking up the rest from reference TRBV9 and TRBJ2-3 gives the full variable domain: DSGVTQTPKHLITATGQRVTLRCSPRSGDLSVYWYQQSLDQGLQFLIQYYNGEERAKGNILERFSAQQFPDLHSELNLSSLELGDSALYFCASSVDTGGTDTQYFGPGTRLTVL.

This rearrangement joins TRBV28 to TRBJ1-1, with a possible D match to TRBD1 (5 bases). Trimming stripped 10 bases from V and 1 base from J, with 13 bases between. The germline V gene encodes CDR1 MDHEN and CDR2 SYDVKM. The CDR3 loop spans 13 amino acids. DNA of the CDR3: TGTGCCACGGGGCCACCCTGGAACACTGAAGCTTTCTTT. It is translated as CATGPPWNTEAFF.

The rearrangement links TRBV12-3 or TRBV12-4 to TRBJ1-2, with 10 bases lining up with TRBD1. This CDR3 spans 14 amino acids. The ends lost 6 bases at V and 2 bases at J; junction bases unmatched: 3. DNA of the CDR3: TGTGCCAGCAGGGGGGGACAGGGGAACTATGGCTACACCTTC. This translates into CASRGGQGNYGYTF.

The chain has TRBV5-1 and TRBJ1-2; D uncertain. This CDR3 is 13 amino acids long. Trimming pared 4 bases from V and 2 bases from J, leaving 9 bases between. CDR1 is SGHRS and CDR2 is YFSETQ in the germline V gene. The CDR3: CASSPRTNYGYTF. As DNA, the CDR3 is TGCGCCAGCAGCCCCAGGACCAACTATGGCTACACCTTC.

This clonotype has a handful of counts. The chain combines TRBV4-2 with TRBJ1-2; D remains unclear. V shed 0 bases and J shed 2 bases, with 7 bases lying between them. This CDR3 region has 14 residues. The germline V gene has CDR1 LGHNA and CDR2 YNFKEQ. The CDR3 nucleotides are TGTGCCAGCAGCCAAGAGGACCGGAACTATGGCTACACCTTC. Translated: CASSQEDRNYGYTF.

This clonotype was seen more than once but under ten times. The chain combines TRBV6-2 or TRBV6-3 with TRBJ1-2; no definite D call. The CDR3 has 13 residues. Germline V gives CDR1 MNHEY, CDR2 SVGEGT. Trimming took 6 bases from V and 4 from J, leaving 12 bases between them. CDR3 in DNA: TGTGCCAGCAGCTTACGTAGGACCTATGGCTACACCTTC. Its protein product is CASSLRRTYGYTF.

The chain carries TRBV7-3 and TRBJ2-7; TRBD1 might be the D (8 bases). The V and J ends lost 2 bases and 3 bases respectively, with 17 bases between them. The germline gives CDR1 SGHTA, CDR2 FQGTGA. The CDR3 has 16 amino acids. The CDR3 DNA is TGTGCCAGCAGCTTAGGACAGGGAGGGGCCCTCTACGAGCAGTACTTC. Protein product: CASSLGQGGALYEQYF.

The chain employs TRBV5-1 and TRBJ2-7; D is perhaps TRBD1 (7 bases). The V end lost 4 bases, the J end lost 3 bases, and 14 bases lay between the germline ends. The V gene's germline CDR1 is SGHRS and CDR2 YFSETQ. The CDR3 consists of 14 residues. The CDR3 bases are TGCGCCAGCAGCGCAGGGACAGCGGGCTACGAGCAGTACTTC. Protein product: CASSAGTAGYEQYF.

V is TRBV5-6 and J is TRBJ1-1; no clear D gene. CDR3 size: 11 residues. V was trimmed by 7 bases and J by 0 bases, leaving 4 bases between them. Germline loops: CDR1 SGHDT, CDR2 YYEEEE. The DNA of the CDR3 is TGTGCCAGCCGTTTGAACACTGAAGCTTTCTTT. Its translation is CASRLNTEAFF. The variable domain in full, with the rest retrieved from reference TRBV5-6 and TRBJ1-1, is DAGVTQSPTHLIKTRGQQVTLRCSPKSGHDTVSWYQQALGQGPQFIFQYYEEEERQRGNFPDRFSGHQFPNYSSELNVNALLLGDSALYLCASRLNTEAFFGQGTRLTVV.

The chain links TRBV25-1 to TRBJ1-4; weak D call: TRBD1 (6 bases). CDR3 size: 13 residues. Germline loops: CDR1 MGHDK, CDR2 SYGVNS. V was trimmed by 6 bases and J by 7 bases, leaving 12 bases between them. CDR3 nucleotides: TGTGCCAGCAGGAGGGGGACAACTGAAAAACTGTTTTTT. It is translated as CASRRGTTEKLFF.

The chain uses TRBV6-2 or TRBV6-3 and TRBJ2-7, with 8 bases fitting TRBD1. This CDR3 region has 16 residues. Germline V gives CDR1 MNHEY, CDR2 SVGEGT. Trimming removed 4 bases from V and 1 base from J; junction bases left unmatched: 9. CDR3 sequence reads: CASSSTQGARSYEQYF. The DNA of the CDR3 is TGTGCCAGCAGTTCCACGCAGGGGGCGAGGTCCTACGAGCAGTACTTC.

The chain recombines TRBV19 with TRBJ1-1; no reliable D call. V dropped 4 bases and J dropped 4 bases, with 13 bases sitting between them. CDR1 is LNHDA, CDR2 SQIVND, per germline (reference sequence). The CDR3 covers 14 residues. This CDR3 reads CASSRTGVGTEAFF. The CDR3, as DNA: TGTGCCAGTAGTAGGACCGGGGTGGGCACTGAAGCTTTCTTT.

The chain employs TRBV2 and TRBJ2-3, with D unresolved. Trimming stripped 3 bases from V and 6 bases from J, with 16 bases between. Germline V lookup: CDR1 SNHLY, CDR2 FYNNEI. This CDR3 has 15 amino acids. The CDR3 is CASSDWYSRWDTQYF. In DNA form, the CDR3 reads TGTGCCAGCAGTGATTGGTACTCCCGTTGGGATACGCAGTATTTT.

This chain links TRBV29-1 with TRBJ2-3; 7 bases are a match to TRBD1. This CDR3 comprises 14 residues. Germline V lookup: CDR1 SQVTM, CDR2 ANQGSEA. The V segment lost 8 bases and the J segment 2 bases; nucleotides outside the gene matches: 10. The DNA of the CDR3 is TGCAGCTTCGCACAGGGGAAAAACACAGATACGCAGTATTTT. It yields the protein CSFAQGKNTDTQYF.

V and J are TRBV29-1 and TRBJ2-7; D is unclear. Germline V gene lookup returns CDR1 SQVTM and CDR2 ANQGSEA. The CDR3 has 12 residues. Trimming took 4 bases from V and 3 from J, leaving 10 bases between them. The CDR3 bases are TGCAGCGTTGGAATGTCTTTCTACGAGCAGTACTTC. Protein product: CSVGMSFYEQYF.

This rearrangement joins TRBV5-6 to TRBJ1-2; 8 nucleotides agree with TRBD1. The CDR3 length is 15 residues. The germline CDR1 and CDR2 sequences are SGHDT and YYEEEE. Trimming removed 3 bases from V and 1 base from J; junction bases left unmatched: 5. The CDR3 loop reads CASSYRQGLNYGYTF. CDR3 DNA: TGTGCCAGCAGCTACCGACAGGGGCTTAACTATGGCTACACCTTC. Filled out from reference TRBV5-6 and TRBJ1-2, the complete variable domain reads DAGVTQSPTHLIKTRGQQVTLRCSPKSGHDTVSWYQQALGQGPQFIFQYYEEEERQRGNFPDRFSGHQFPNYSSELNVNALLLGDSALYLCASSYRQGLNYGYTFGSGTRLTVV.

The V call is TRBV3-1, the J call TRBJ2-5; D gene ambiguous. V was shortened by 0 bases and J by 4 bases, with 12 bases between the two germline ends. The CDR3 is made up of 15 amino acids. From germline, CDR1 is LGHDT and CDR2 YNNKEL (reference sequence). The CDR3 reads CASSQDGLGRETQYF. In nucleotides, the CDR3 is TGTGCCAGCAGCCAAGATGGATTGGGCCGAGAGACCCAGTACTTC.

The chain recombines TRBV6-2 or TRBV6-3 with TRBJ1-1; maybe TRBD1 (5 bases). There are 14 residues in the CDR3. CDR1 and CDR2 from the germline V gene are MNHEY and SVGEGT. V gave up 4 bases and J gave up 1 base, with 10 bases separating them. CDR3 protein: CASSFPGQNTEAFF. CDR3 coding DNA: TGTGCCAGCAGTTTCCCCGGACAGAACACTGAAGCTTTCTTT.

The chain employs TRBV28 and TRBJ2-5, with a possible D match to TRBD1 (5 bases). V was trimmed by 11 bases and J by 5 bases, leaving 18 bases between them. The germline CDR1 and CDR2 sequences are MDHEN and SYDVKM. There are 13 residues in the CDR3. CDR3 bases: TGTGCCTCCATTAGGGGCGGTGAGGAGACCCAGTACTTC. Amino acid sequence: CASIRGGEETQYF.

The genes are TRBV19 and TRBJ2-3, with D uncertain. CDR1 and CDR2 (germline): LNHDA, SQIVND (reference sequence). Trimming took 3 bases from V and 2 from J, leaving 6 bases between them. The CDR3 covers 13 residues. Here the CDR3 DNA reads TGTGCCAGTAGTATGCAGCCCACAGATACGCAGTATTTT. Its protein product is CASSMQPTDTQYF.

The J gene is TRBJ1-6, the V gene TRBV9, with a weak D call TRBD1 (6 bases). From germline, CDR1 is SGDLS and CDR2 YYNGEE. CDR3 length: 14 amino acids. V gave up 2 bases and J gave up 7 bases, with 10 bases separating them. The CDR3 spells CASSVGTQNSPLHF. In nucleotides, the CDR3 is TGTGCCAGCAGCGTCGGGACACAGAATTCACCCCTCCACTTT.

The rearrangement joins TRBV6-5 to TRBJ2-1; a possible D gene is TRBD2 (6 bases). V was trimmed by 8 bases and J by 3 bases, leaving 14 bases between them. CDR1 MNHEY and CDR2 SVGAGI come from the germline V gene. The CDR3 is made up of 14 amino acids. CDR3 bases: TGTGCCAGCCGATTTGGCGGGAACTACAATGAGCAGTTCTTC. It is translated as CASRFGGNYNEQFF.

The gene calls are TRBV3-1 and TRBJ1-1; unclear D gene. Germline values: CDR1 LGHDT, CDR2 YNNKEL (reference sequence). The CDR3 is made up of 13 amino acids. Trimming removed 2 bases at V and 8 bases at J, with 12 bases between. The CDR3: CASSQNGETEAFF. Here the CDR3 DNA reads TGTGCCAGCAGCCAAAATGGGGAGACGGAAGCTTTCTTT.

The chain is built from TRBV6-6 and TRBJ2-7; D may be TRBD2 (6 bases). Trimming pared 4 bases from V and 2 bases from J, leaving 15 bases between. Germline CDR1 MNHNY, CDR2 SVGAGI (reference sequence). This CDR3 contains 15 residues. As DNA, the CDR3 is TGTGCCAGCAGTTTAGTAGACGGGAGCGCCTACGAGCAGTACTTC. Translated, it gives CASSLVDGSAYEQYF.

The J gene is TRBJ1-1, the V gene TRBV3-1, with 7 bases identical to TRBD1. The trim removed 10 bases at V and 6 bases at J, leaving 11 bases unmatched. CDR1 is LGHDT, CDR2 YNNKEL, per germline (reference sequence). The CDR3 loop spans 13 amino acids. CDR3 nucleotide sequence: TGTGCCACCCGACAGGGCCTGAGGGCTGAAGCTTTCTTT. Translation gives CATRQGLRAEAFF. Full variable domain (outside the CDR3, taken from reference TRBV3-1 and TRBJ1-1): DTAVSQTPKYLVTQMGNDKSIKCEQNLGHDTMYWYKQDSKKFLKIMFSYNNKELIINETVPNRFSPKSPDKAHLNLHINSLELGDSAVYFCATRQGLRAEAFFGQGTRLTVV.

The chain couples TRBV20-1 to TRBJ2-4, with 10 nucleotides matching TRBD1. CDR3 length: 14 residues. The V and J ends lost 6 bases and 8 bases, in that order; junction bases with no gene match: 10. From germline, CDR1 is DFQATT and CDR2 SNEGSKA (reference sequence). The CDR3 protein is CSALGTGEIYIQYF. The DNA of the CDR3 is TGCAGTGCCCTCGGGACAGGGGAGATATACATTCAGTACTTC.

V usage is TRBV7-2 and J usage is TRBJ2-5, with D possibly matching TRBD2 (5 bases). Germline V lookup: CDR1 SGHTA, CDR2 FQGNSA. Trimming took off 2 bases at V and 1 base at J, with 17 bases between the two ends. This CDR3 is built from 17 residues. Here the CDR3 reads CASSLLARLQSQETQYF. The CDR3 coding sequence is TGTGCCAGCAGCTTATTGGCCAGACTACAGTCCCAAGAGACCCAGTACTTC. The complete variable domain, with remaining parts taken from reference TRBV7-2 and TRBJ2-5, reads GAGVSQSPSNKVTEKGKDVELRCDPISGHTALYWYRQSLGQGLEFLIYFQGNSAPDKSGLPSDRFSAERTGGSVSTLTIQRTQQEDSAVYLCASSLLARLQSQETQYFGPGTRLLVL.